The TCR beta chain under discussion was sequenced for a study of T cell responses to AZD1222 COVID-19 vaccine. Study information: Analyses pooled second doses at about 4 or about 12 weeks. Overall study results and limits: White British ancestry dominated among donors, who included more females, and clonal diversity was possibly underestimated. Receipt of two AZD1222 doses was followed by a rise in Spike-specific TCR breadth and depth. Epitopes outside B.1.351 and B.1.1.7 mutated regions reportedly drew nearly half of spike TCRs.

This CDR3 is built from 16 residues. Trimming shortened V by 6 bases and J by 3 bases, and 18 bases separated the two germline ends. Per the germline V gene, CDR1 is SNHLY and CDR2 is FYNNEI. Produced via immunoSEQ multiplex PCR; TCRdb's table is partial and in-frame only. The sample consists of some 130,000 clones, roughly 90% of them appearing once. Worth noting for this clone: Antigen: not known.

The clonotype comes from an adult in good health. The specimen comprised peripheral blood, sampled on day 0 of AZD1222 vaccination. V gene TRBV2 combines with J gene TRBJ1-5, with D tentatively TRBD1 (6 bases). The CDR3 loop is CASRARSGVNNQPQHF. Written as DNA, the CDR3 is TGTGCCAGCAGGGCCCGTTCAGGGGTGAACAATCAGCCCCAGCATTTT.